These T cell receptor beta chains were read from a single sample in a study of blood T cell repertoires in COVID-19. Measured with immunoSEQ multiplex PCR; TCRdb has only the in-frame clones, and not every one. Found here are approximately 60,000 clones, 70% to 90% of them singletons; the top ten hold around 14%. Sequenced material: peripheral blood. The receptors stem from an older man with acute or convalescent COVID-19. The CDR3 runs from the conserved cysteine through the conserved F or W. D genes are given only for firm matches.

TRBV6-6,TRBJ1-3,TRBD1,TGTGCCAGCAGTCTCCGACAGGGGGAAACTGGCGGAAACACCATATATTTT,CASSLRQGETGGNTIYF
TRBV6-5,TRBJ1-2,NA,TGTGCCAGCAGGCCCCAGGGCTTAACTAACTATGGCTACACCTTC,CASRPQGLTNYGYTF